The next 24 T cell receptor beta chains were all read from a single sample in a study of sequential checkpoint blockade in melanoma. Treatment in this sample: randomized to nivolumab then ipilimumab (arm A) or the reverse (arm B). Sequencing used immunoSEQ multiplex PCR; TCRdb keeps in-frame clones, though not all of them. The repertoire holds some 2,000 clones, with roughly 25% as singletons. The sample in question was tumor tissue (inferred from file names), obtained from a patient given nivolumab and ipilimumab in sequence. These receptors were collected from a human donor with melanoma.

V and J are TRBV5-1 and TRBJ1-2; D is possibly TRBD1 (5 bases). V was shortened by 2 bases and J by 6 bases, with 14 bases between the two germline ends. Germline-derived CDR1 and CDR2 are SGHRS and YFSETQ. The CDR3 runs to 14 residues. CDR3 DNA sequence: TGCGCCAGCAGCTTCGGGGGAGGGGTAGATGGCTACACCTTC. This sequence encodes CASSFGGGVDGYTF.

CDR3 in DNA: TGTGCCAGCAGCCCAGCCAGGGGGTCGGGTCTCGGGGAGCTGTTTTTT. Its translation: CASSPARGSGLGELFF. J is TRBJ2-2 and V is TRBV11-3; 7 bases are a match to TRBD1. Germline lookup yields CDR1 SGHNT and CDR2 YENEEA. The ends lost 5 bases at V and 7 bases at J; junction bases unmatched: 13. The CDR3 is 16 amino acids.

Only a few counts were recorded for this clone. The rearrangement uses TRBV28 and TRBJ1-2; D unclear. Germline-derived CDR1 and CDR2 are MDHEN and SYDVKM. Trimming removed 0 bases at V and 7 bases at J, with 12 bases between. The CDR3 runs 14 residues. The CDR3 region is CASSLWASLRGYTF. CDR3 nucleotide sequence: TGTGCCAGCAGTTTATGGGCAAGTCTACGTGGCTACACCTTC.

CDR3 amino acids: CASSGGSVDNYGYTF. The CDR3 coding sequence is TGTGCCAGTAGTGGTGGCTCGGTTGATAACTATGGCTACACCTTC. The genes are TRBV19 and TRBJ1-2, with no clear D. Germline V gene data show CDR1 as LNHDA and CDR2 as SQIVND (reference sequence). The CDR3 is made up of 15 amino acids. Trimming removed 5 bases from V and 1 base from J, with 14 bases in between. Based on the CDR3 plus reference TRBV19 and TRBJ1-2, the full variable domain is DGGITQSPKYLFRKEGQNVTLSCEQNLNHDAMYWYRQDPGQGLRLIYYSQIVNDFQKGDIAEGYSVSREKKESFPLTVTSAQKNPTAFYLCASSGGSVDNYGYTFGSGTRLTVV.

Within the sample, this clone is medium-sized. The V call is TRBV6-8, the J call TRBJ2-7; D may be TRBD1 (5 bases). The germline gives CDR1 MNHGY, CDR2 SAAAGT. The CDR3 runs to 13 residues. Trimming cost V 5 bases and J 2 bases, with 10 bases left between them. The CDR3 protein is CASSDDSPYEQYF. CDR3 in DNA: TGTGCCAGCAGTGACGACAGTCCCTACGAGCAGTACTTC.

This chain uses TRBV19 with TRBJ2-7; TRBD1 agrees at 7 bases. This CDR3 is 14 amino acids long. Germline loops: CDR1 LNHDA, CDR2 SQIVND (reference sequence). V was pared by 7 bases and J by 3 bases, with 9 bases of the junction left unmatched. The CDR3: CASIATGKGYEQYF. CDR3 nucleotide sequence: TGTGCCAGTATAGCGACAGGGAAGGGCTACGAGCAGTACTTC.

This clone has a handful of counts. J is TRBJ2-3 and V is TRBV6-8, with D possibly called TRBD1 or TRBD2 (5 bases each). The V end lost 5 bases, the J end lost 7 bases, and 19 bases lay between the germline ends. In germline, CDR1 is MNHGY, CDR2 SAAAGT. This CDR3 has 15 residues. The CDR3 loop reads CASSGTGTNFNTQYF. The CDR3 DNA sequence: TGTGCCAGCAGTGGAACCGGGACCAATTTTAATACGCAGTATTTT.

The rearrangement joins TRBV18 to TRBJ1-2; D is possibly TRBD1 (5 bases). The CDR3 has 16 amino acids. The ends were cut back, 0 bases at V and 4 bases at J, with 15 bases in the middle. Germline CDR1 KGHSH, CDR2 LQKENI. The CDR3: CASSPPNRPDPYGYTF. The DNA of the CDR3 is TGTGCCAGCTCACCACCTAACAGGCCGGACCCCTATGGCTACACCTTC.

In this sample, this clone is medium-sized. The chain recombines TRBV11-3 with TRBJ2-7; 8 bases are a match to TRBD1. Germline CDR1 is SGHNT and CDR2 is YENEEA. The CDR3 sequence is 14 residues long. J gave up 3 bases and V 4 bases, and 5 bases lay outside the gene matches. The chain's CDR3 is CASSSGDRHYEQYF. In nucleotides, the CDR3 is TGTGCCAGCAGCTCCGGGGACAGGCACTACGAGCAGTACTTC. The entire variable domain, with the rest obtained from reference TRBV11-3 and TRBJ2-7, is as follows: EAGVVQSPRYKIIEKKQPVAFWCNPISGHNTLYWYLQNLGQGPELLIRYENEEAVDDSQLPKDRFSAERLKGVDSTLKIQPAELGDSAVYLCASSSGDRHYEQYFGPGTRLTVT.

In its sample, this clone ranks as large. This chain connects TRBV6-8 to TRBJ1-2; 7 bases are shared with TRBD1. Germline V gene lookup returns CDR1 MNHGY and CDR2 SAAAGT. The CDR3 loop spans 13 amino acids. With V trimmed by 7 bases and J by 7 bases, 9 bases remained unmatched. This chain's CDR3 is CASTFDRASGYTF. The DNA of the CDR3 is TGTGCCAGCACCTTTGACAGGGCGAGTGGCTACACCTTC.

V is TRBV18 and J is TRBJ2-7; 10 bases match TRBD1. This CDR3 region has 17 residues. The V gene end was trimmed by 3 bases and the J gene end by 0 bases; junction bases not matched to a gene: 8. Germline CDR1 is KGHSH and CDR2 is LQKENI. CDR3 in DNA: TGTGCCAGCTCACCTCGACAGGGGGCACGAAACTCCTACGAGCAGTACTTC. Residues: CASSPRQGARNSYEQYF.

By share, this clone ranks as medium-sized. The chain joins TRBV11-3 to TRBJ2-7; D unresolved. Germline V gene data show CDR1 as SGHNT and CDR2 as YENEEA. The CDR3 has 15 residues. Trimming shortened V by 3 bases and J by 0 bases, and 12 bases separated the two germline ends. CDR3 bases: TGTGCCAGCAGCTTCGTTTCGGGCAGCTCCTACGAGCAGTACTTC. Translating it yields CASSFVSGSSYEQYF. The full variable domain, with the rest looked up from reference TRBV11-3 and TRBJ2-7, is EAGVVQSPRYKIIEKKQPVAFWCNPISGHNTLYWYLQNLGQGPELLIRYENEEAVDDSQLPKDRFSAERLKGVDSTLKIQPAELGDSAVYLCASSFVSGSSYEQYFGPGTRLTVT.

In its sample, this clone was seen a few times. The genes are TRBV6-8 and TRBJ1-6; TRBD1 agrees at 8 bases. Looked up from germline, CDR1 is MNHGY and CDR2 is SAAAGT. V shed 0 bases and J 7 bases; nucleotides not matched to a gene: 5. This CDR3 spans 16 amino acids. The CDR3 DNA reads TGTGCCAGCAGTTACTCCCCGACAGGGGAGAATTCACCCCTCCACTTT. Translated: CASSYSPTGENSPLHF.

This clone has a handful of counts. J is TRBJ2-3 and V is TRBV6-8; D ambiguous. This CDR3 comprises 12 residues. V dropped 6 bases and J dropped 6 bases, with 10 bases sitting between them. CDR1 MNHGY and CDR2 SAAAGT come from the germline V gene. The CDR3 bases are TGTGCCAGCAGCTCACCTTGGGATACGCAGTATTTT. It codes for CASSSPWDTQYF.

This clone is labeled as medium-sized (0.01 to 0.1%). The chain uses TRBV11-3 and TRBJ2-1; TRBD2 matches 12 bases. V dropped 5 bases and J dropped 8; count of bases not matched to a gene: 7. CDR1 is SGHNT, CDR2 YENEEA, per germline. The CDR3 covers 15 residues. Here the CDR3 reads CASSPGLAGRDEQFF. The CDR3 nucleotides read TGTGCCAGCAGCCCGGGACTAGCGGGCAGGGATGAGCAGTTCTTC.

This clone is categorized as medium-sized. The chain links TRBV11-3 to TRBJ1-6, with D unclear. The germline V gene encodes CDR1 SGHNT and CDR2 YENEEA. Trimming took 5 bases from V and 6 from J, leaving 11 bases between them. This CDR3 region has 14 residues. The CDR3 nucleotides are TGTGCCAGCAGCCCCACAACCGTTAATTCACCCCTCCACTTT. The encoded protein is CASSPTTVNSPLHF. Complete variable domain (other parts from reference TRBV11-3 and TRBJ1-6): EAGVVQSPRYKIIEKKQPVAFWCNPISGHNTLYWYLQNLGQGPELLIRYENEEAVDDSQLPKDRFSAERLKGVDSTLKIQPAELGDSAVYLCASSPTTVNSPLHFGNGTRLTVT.

This clone has more than one count but fewer than ten. The chain couples TRBV11-3 to TRBJ1-5; 8 bases match TRBD1. The CDR3 extends over 15 amino acids. CDR1 SGHNT and CDR2 YENEEA come from the germline V gene. After removal of 6 bases from V and 1 base from J, the junction contained 5 bases not matched to a gene. The chain's CDR3 is CASSLGQGSNQPQHF. CDR3 DNA sequence: TGTGCCAGCAGTCTCGGACAGGGAAGCAATCAGCCCCAGCATTTT.

V gene TRBV6-8 combines with J gene TRBJ1-6, with 10 bases matching TRBD1. Per germline, CDR1 MNHGY and CDR2 SAAAGT. With V trimmed by 5 bases and J by 10 bases, 11 bases remained unmatched. The CDR3 is made up of 16 amino acids. CDR3 region: CASSQKTGTGASPLHF. The CDR3 DNA reads TGTGCCAGCAGTCAAAAAACCGGGACAGGGGCCTCACCCCTCCACTTT.

This clone is categorized as medium-sized. The gene calls are TRBV6-7 and TRBJ2-7; D is unclear. TRBV6-7 is reported as an ORF; its role is uncertain. Trimming removed 6 bases from V and 6 bases from J, with 9 bases in between. This CDR3 is 11 amino acids long. For the CDR3, the DNA is TGTGCCAGCAGCGCCCGCCTCGAGCAGTACTTC. Encoded protein: CASSARLEQYF.

In its sample, this clone was seen a few times. V is TRBV19 and J is TRBJ2-7; D unclear. Germline-derived CDR1 and CDR2 are LNHDA and SQIVND (reference sequence). The CDR3 loop spans 14 amino acids. The V end was cut by 5 bases, the J end by 0 bases, with 11 bases between. DNA of the CDR3: TGTGCCAGTAGTTTCGGACGGAGCTCCTACGAGCAGTACTTC. Translation gives CASSFGRSSYEQYF.

Sample share makes this clone medium-sized. The chain's CDR3 is CASSLGGLSVEQYF. CDR3 in DNA: TGTGCCAGCAGCTTAGGGGGACTCTCGGTCGAGCAGTACTTC. The V gene is TRBV11-3, the J gene TRBJ2-7; weak D call: TRBD2 (6 bases). Trimming pared 1 base from V and 6 bases from J, leaving 13 bases between. The germline V gene has CDR1 SGHNT and CDR2 YENEEA. CDR3 length: 14 residues.

In this sample, this clone turned up a few times. The chain uses TRBV6-8 and TRBJ1-5; 9 nucleotides line up with TRBD1. Per germline, CDR1 MNHGY and CDR2 SAAAGT. The J segment lost 6 bases and the V segment lost 9 bases, leaving 12 bases of the junction unmatched. This CDR3 spans 15 amino acids. CDR3 DNA sequence: TGTGCCAGTCGGCCCCAGGACAGGGGTACTCAGCCCCAGCATTTT. This translates into CASRPQDRGTQPQHF.

The chain has TRBV11-3 and TRBJ2-3, with D possibly matching TRBD2 (6 bases). The ends were cut back, 4 bases at V and 6 bases at J, with 14 bases in the middle. CDR1 and CDR2 from the germline V gene are SGHNT and YENEEA. CDR3 length: 14 residues. The CDR3 region is CASSSTRHGDTQYF. In DNA form, the CDR3 reads TGTGCCAGCAGCTCGACTAGACATGGGGATACGCAGTATTTT.

Within the sample, this clone is medium-sized. The same CDR3 can be traced to other DNA sequences in this sample. This sequence joins TRBV11-3 and TRBJ2-3, with D possibly matching TRBD2 (5 bases). The V and J ends lost 4 bases and 2 bases respectively, with 13 bases between them. The germline V gene encodes CDR1 SGHNT and CDR2 YENEEA. The CDR3 is 15 residues long. The CDR3 sequence: CASSSPRGITDTQYF. In nucleotides, the CDR3 is TGTGCCAGCAGCTCCCCCCGGGGAATCACAGATACGCAGTATTTT.